These T cell receptor beta chains were read from a single sample in a study of blood T cell repertoires in COVID-19. Produced via immunoSEQ multiplex PCR; TCRdb's table is partial and in-frame only. The profile covers a few hundred thousand clones, with approximately 85% appearing a single time and approximately 5% taken by the ten largest. The source material was peripheral blood. These receptors all come from a woman aged 70-85 years with COVID-19, enrolled during active disease. Both conserved end residues are part of each CDR3. The D gene is left open where the match is weak. Size is omitted from some rows. Given values are once, few, many or a class for expanded clones.

CASSPQGGYEQYF	TGTGCCAGCAGCCCGCAGGGGGGATACGAGCAGTACTTC	.	TRBJ2-7	TRBV7-3	.
CASSPRDRNEKLFF	TGTGCCAGCAGCCCCCGGGACAGGAATGAAAAACTGTTTTTT	.	TRBJ1-4	TRBV7-8	TRBD1
CASSSPRGSSYNSPLHF	TGTGCCAGCAGTTCTCCCCGGGGAAGCTCCTATAATTCACCCCTCCACTTT	.	TRBJ1-6	TRBV27	.
CASSDQTGFEQFF	TGTGCCAGCAGCGACCAGACGGGTTTCGAGCAGTTCTTC	.	TRBJ2-1	TRBV7-2	.
CAWSVAPLEGYTF	TGTGCCTGGAGTGTAGCTCCCCTCGAAGGCTACACCTTC	.	TRBJ1-2	TRBV30	.
CAILPGQQETQYF	TGTGCCATCCTCCCGGGTCAGCAAGAGACCCAGTACTTC	.	TRBJ2-5	TRBV2	.
CASTDREAYGYTF	TGCGCCAGCACCGACAGGGAGGCCTATGGCTACACCTTC	.	TRBJ1-2	TRBV5-1	TRBD1
CASSQSPGQGSYGYTF	TGTGCCAGCAGCCAGAGCCCCGGACAGGGTTCCTATGGCTACACCTTC	.	TRBJ1-2	TRBV28	TRBD1
CASSHAQGASYNEQFF	TGCGCCAGCAGCCATGCGCAGGGGGCGTCATACAATGAGCAGTTCTTC	.	TRBJ2-1	TRBV4-1	TRBD1
CAIATGVESLYGYTF	TGTGCCATAGCAACAGGGGTTGAGTCCCTTTATGGCTACACCTTC	.	TRBJ1-2	TRBV28	TRBD1
CASRGIGSGRPEQYF	TGCGCCAGCAGGGGAATAGGAAGCGGGAGGCCCGAGCAGTACTTC	.	TRBJ2-7	TRBV10-1	TRBD2
CASSLIRDPPYEQYF	TGTGCCAGCAGCTTGATCCGGGATCCCCCCTACGAGCAGTACTTC	.	TRBJ2-7	TRBV5-4	.
CASSLKLGQGAYGANVLTF	TGTGCCAGCAGCTTGAAACTAGGACAGGGGGCGTACGGGGCCAACGTCCTGACTTTC	.	TRBJ2-6	TRBV7-2	TRBD1
CASSNFGTVLLPLHF	TGTGCCAGCAGCAATTTCGGGACAGTTCTTCTACCCCTCCACTTT	.	TRBJ1-6	TRBV21-1	.
CASTPAGGPYNEQFF	TGTGCCAGCACCCCTGCGGGAGGGCCCTACAATGAGCAGTTCTTC	.	TRBJ2-1	TRBV6-2/TRBV6-3	TRBD2
CASLDPPGLEQFF	TGTGCCAGCCTGGACCCCCCAGGGCTTGAGCAGTTCTTC	.	TRBJ2-1	TRBV28	.
CASSLFRDRGYEQYF	TGCGCCAGCAGCCTATTCCGGGACAGGGGCTACGAGCAGTACTTC	.	TRBJ2-7	TRBV4-3	TRBD1
CASSPWTSDGYEQYF	TGTGCCAGCAGCCCTTGGACTAGCGATGGCTACGAGCAGTACTTC	.	TRBJ2-7	TRBV2	TRBD2
CASSPPGRGNTGELFF	TGTGCCAGCTCACCACCTGGGAGGGGGAACACCGGGGAGCTGTTTTTT	few	TRBJ2-2	TRBV18	TRBD2
CASSRTTNTEAFF	TGTGCCAGCAGCCGGACAACGAACACTGAAGCTTTCTTT	.	TRBJ1-1	TRBV19	.
CASRLAGTDTQYF	TGTGCCAGCCGACTAGCGGGCACAGATACGCAGTATTTT	few	TRBJ2-3	TRBV27	TRBD2
CATSESPYNEQFF	TGTGCCACCAGTGAGAGTCCCTACAATGAGCAGTTCTTC	.	TRBJ2-1	TRBV24-1	.
CASSDRGRTEAFF	TGTGCCAGCAGTGACAGGGGGCGGACTGAAGCTTTCTTT	.	TRBJ1-1	TRBV6-2/TRBV6-3	TRBD1
CASSLQGMNTEAFF	TGTGCCAGCAGTCTACAGGGGATGAACACTGAAGCTTTCTTT	.	TRBJ1-1	TRBV6-5	TRBD1
CASSIRENTEAFF	TGTGCCAGTAGTATCAGGGAAAATACTGAAGCTTTCTTT	.	TRBJ1-1	TRBV19	.
CASSLRVRETGELFF	TGCGCCAGCAGCTTGCGGGTTCGGGAGACCGGGGAGCTGTTTTTT	.	TRBJ2-2	TRBV5-1	.
CSASDANEKLFF	TGCAGTGCTAGTGACGCTAATGAAAAACTGTTTTTT	.	TRBJ1-4	TRBV20-1	.
CASSSVDLQGREQYF	TGTGCCAGCAGCAGCGTTGACCTACAGGGGAGAGAGCAGTACTTC	.	TRBJ2-7	TRBV7-8	TRBD1
CASSGGTGRNQPQHF	TGTGCCAGCAGTGGGGGCACAGGGCGAAATCAGCCCCAGCATTTT	.	TRBJ1-5	TRBV6-6	.
CASSFGGTGNTIYF	TGTGCCAGCAGTTTCGGAGGGACTGGAAACACCATATATTTT	once	TRBJ1-3	TRBV6-5	.
CASDTISTAGGFNEQFF	TGTGCCAGCGACACAATCTCTACAGCGGGAGGGTTTAATGAGCAGTTCTTC	.	TRBJ2-1	TRBV11-2	TRBD2
CATSDLSAGVGQETQYF	TGTGCCACCAGTGATTTGTCTGCGGGAGTAGGGCAAGAGACCCAGTACTTC	.	TRBJ2-5	TRBV24-1	TRBD2
CASSPGGQGWNEQYF	TGTGCCAGCAGCCCAGGAGGGCAGGGTTGGAACGAGCAGTACTTC	.	TRBJ2-7	TRBV11-2	.
CASSGEAGGGNTQYF	TGTGCCAGCAGCGGAGAAGCGGGAGGAGGGAATACGCAGTATTTT	.	TRBJ2-3	TRBV5-4	TRBD2